The clone carrying this T cell receptor beta chain was counted a few times. No antigen is known for it. The data are from a study of beta chain features in type 1 diabetes. Looking at the study overall: Cell yields, gender and age were similar in healthy donors and patients. Study-wide points: VDJ junctions from patients with type 1 diabetes contained fewer insertions and more deletions. Patients with Type 1 diabetes showed moderately but significantly shorter TCRB CDR3s in all four CD4+ subsets.

CDR1 and CDR2 (germline): KGHSH, LQKENI. The CDR3 sequence is 13 residues long. V was cut by 0 bases and J by 4 bases, with 3 bases left in between. Sampling consisted of one heparinised blood draw per donor, averaging approximately 120 mL. The isolated RNA, all of it, was reverse transcribed, so expressed TCRB transcripts were what got sequenced. Libraries were prepared by immunoSEQ multiplex PCR; TCRdb keeps only in-frame clonotypes and omits some of them. The data contain some 100,000 clones, almost 40% of them singletons. Sequenced sample: stem cell memory CD4+ T cells from blood. The TCR comes from a woman between 18 and 29 years old in good health. V and J are TRBV18 and TRBJ1-4; D unclear. The DNA for the CDR3 is TGTGCCAGCTCACCACCGTATAATGAAAAACTGTTTTTT. It specifies CASSPPYNEKLFF.